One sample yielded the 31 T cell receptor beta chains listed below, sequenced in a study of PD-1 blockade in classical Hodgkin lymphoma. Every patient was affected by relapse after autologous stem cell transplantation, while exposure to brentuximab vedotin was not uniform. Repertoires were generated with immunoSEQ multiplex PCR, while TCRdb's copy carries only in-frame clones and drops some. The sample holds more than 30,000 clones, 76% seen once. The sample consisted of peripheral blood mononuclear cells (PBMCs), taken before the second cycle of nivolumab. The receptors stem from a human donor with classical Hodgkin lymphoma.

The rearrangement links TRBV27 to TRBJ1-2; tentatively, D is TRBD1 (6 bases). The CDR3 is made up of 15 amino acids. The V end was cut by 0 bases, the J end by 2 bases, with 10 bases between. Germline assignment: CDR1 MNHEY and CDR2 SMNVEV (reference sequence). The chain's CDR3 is CASSLSGHSNYGYTF. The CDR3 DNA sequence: TGTGCCAGCAGTTTATCGGGACACTCAAACTATGGCTACACCTTC.

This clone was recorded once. The CDR3 DNA reads as TGCAGCGTTGACAGACAGGGAACCTACGAGCAGTACTTC. Its protein product is CSVDRQGTYEQYF. The rearrangement uses TRBV29-1 and TRBJ2-7; 7 nucleotides line up with TRBD1. Germline V lookup: CDR1 SQVTM, CDR2 ANQGSEA. V shed 3 bases and J 2 bases; nucleotides not matched to a gene: 4. The length of the CDR3 is 13 residues.

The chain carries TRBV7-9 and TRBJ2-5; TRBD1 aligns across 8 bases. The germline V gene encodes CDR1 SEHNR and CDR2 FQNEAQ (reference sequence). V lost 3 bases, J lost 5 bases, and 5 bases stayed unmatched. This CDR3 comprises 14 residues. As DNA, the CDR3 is TGTGCCAGCAGCTTGGACAGGGAGGTGGAGACCCAGTACTTC. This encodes CASSLDREVETQYF.

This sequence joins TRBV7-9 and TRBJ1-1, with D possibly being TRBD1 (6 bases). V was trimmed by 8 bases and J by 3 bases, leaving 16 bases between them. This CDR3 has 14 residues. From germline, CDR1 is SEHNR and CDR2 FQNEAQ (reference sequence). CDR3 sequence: CASAWGEGDTEAFF. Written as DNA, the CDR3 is TGTGCCAGCGCCTGGGGCGAGGGGGACACTGAAGCTTTCTTT. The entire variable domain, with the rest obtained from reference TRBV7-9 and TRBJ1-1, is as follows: DTGVSQNPRHKITKRGQNVTFRCDPISEHNRLYWYRQTLGQGPEFLTYFQNEAQLEKSRLLSDRFSAERPKGSFSTLEIQRTEQGDSAMYLCASAWGEGDTEAFFGQGTRLTVV.

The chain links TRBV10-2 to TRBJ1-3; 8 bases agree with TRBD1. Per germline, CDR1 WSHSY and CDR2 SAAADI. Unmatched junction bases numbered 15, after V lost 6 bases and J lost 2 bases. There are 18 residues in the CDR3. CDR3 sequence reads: CASRPTGAPFLAGNTIYF. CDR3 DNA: TGCGCCAGCAGGCCGACAGGGGCCCCCTTTTTGGCTGGAAACACCATATATTTT.

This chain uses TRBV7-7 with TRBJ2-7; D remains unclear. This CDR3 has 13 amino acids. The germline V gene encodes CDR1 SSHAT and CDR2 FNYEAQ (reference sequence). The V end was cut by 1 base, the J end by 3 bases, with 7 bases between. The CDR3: CASSLEAGYEQYF. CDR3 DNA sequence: TGTGCCAGCAGCTTAGAGGCAGGCTACGAGCAGTACTTC.

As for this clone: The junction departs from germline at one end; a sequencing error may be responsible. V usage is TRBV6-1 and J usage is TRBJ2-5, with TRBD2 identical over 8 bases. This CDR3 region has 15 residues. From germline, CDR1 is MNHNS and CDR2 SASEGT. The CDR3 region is CARSPGGGGGETQYF. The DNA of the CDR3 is TGTGCCCGCAGTCCCGGGGGGGGCGGGGGTGAGACCCAGTACTTC.

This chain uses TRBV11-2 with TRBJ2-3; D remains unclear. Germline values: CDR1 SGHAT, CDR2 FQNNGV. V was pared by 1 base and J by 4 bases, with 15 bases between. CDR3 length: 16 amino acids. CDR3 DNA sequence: TGTGCCAGCAGCTTAGGCCCACTGAGATTGGCAGATACGCAGTATTTT. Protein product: CASSLGPLRLADTQYF.

CDR3 amino acids: CARERGYTDTQYF. DNA for the CDR3: TGTGCCAGAGAGCGGGGGTACACAGATACGCAGTATTTT. The chain employs TRBV19 and TRBJ2-3; 8 nucleotides align to TRBD2. J was trimmed by 2 bases and V by 9 bases; bases with no gene match: 4. CDR1 LNHDA and CDR2 SQIVND come from the germline V gene (reference sequence). CDR3 length: 13 residues.

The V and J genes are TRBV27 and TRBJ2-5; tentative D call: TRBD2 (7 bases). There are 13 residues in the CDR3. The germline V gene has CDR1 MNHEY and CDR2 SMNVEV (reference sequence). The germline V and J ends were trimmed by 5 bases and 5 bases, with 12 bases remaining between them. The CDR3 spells CASSGGGMETQYF. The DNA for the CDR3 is TGTGCCAGCAGTGGGGGGGGCATGGAGACCCAGTACTTC.

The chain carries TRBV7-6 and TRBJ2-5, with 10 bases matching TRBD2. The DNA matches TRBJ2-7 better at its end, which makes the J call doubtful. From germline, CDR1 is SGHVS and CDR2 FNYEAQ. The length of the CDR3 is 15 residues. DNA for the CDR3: TGTGCCAGCAGCCCCTTAGCGGGGGGCCGCTACGAGCAGTACTTC. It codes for CASSPLAGGRYEQYF.

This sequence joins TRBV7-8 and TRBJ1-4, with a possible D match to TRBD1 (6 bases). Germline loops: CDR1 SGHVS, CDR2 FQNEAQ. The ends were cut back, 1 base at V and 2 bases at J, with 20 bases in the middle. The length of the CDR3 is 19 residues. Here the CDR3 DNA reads TGTGCCAGCAGCTTAGGAGGGTCCGGGGGCGAGGCTACTAATGAAAAACTGTTTTTT. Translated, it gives CASSLGGSGGEATNEKLFF.

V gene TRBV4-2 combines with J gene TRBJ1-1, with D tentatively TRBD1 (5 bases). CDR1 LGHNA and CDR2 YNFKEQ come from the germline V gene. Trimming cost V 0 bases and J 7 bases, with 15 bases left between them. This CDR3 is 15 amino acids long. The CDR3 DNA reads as TGTGCCAGCAGCCAAGATCCTTTTGGGGGGGGTGAAGCTTTCTTT. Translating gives CASSQDPFGGGEAFF.

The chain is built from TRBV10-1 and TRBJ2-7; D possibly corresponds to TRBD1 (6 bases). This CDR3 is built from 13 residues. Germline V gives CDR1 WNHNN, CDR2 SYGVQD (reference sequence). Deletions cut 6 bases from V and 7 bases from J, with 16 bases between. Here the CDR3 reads CASSRDTSGEQYF. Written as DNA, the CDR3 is TGCGCCAGCAGCCGGGACACCTCCGGGGAGCAGTACTTC.

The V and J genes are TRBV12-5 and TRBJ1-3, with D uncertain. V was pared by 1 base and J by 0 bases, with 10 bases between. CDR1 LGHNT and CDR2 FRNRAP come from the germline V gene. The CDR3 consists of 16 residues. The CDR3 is CASGLERGGSGNTIYF. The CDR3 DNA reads TGTGCTAGTGGTTTGGAACGGGGAGGCTCTGGAAACACCATATATTTT.

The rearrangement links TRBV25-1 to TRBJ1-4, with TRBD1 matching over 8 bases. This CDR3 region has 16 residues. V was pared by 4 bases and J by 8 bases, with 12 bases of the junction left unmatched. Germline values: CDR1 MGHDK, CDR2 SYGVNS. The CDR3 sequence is CASSGGAGTGIEKLFF. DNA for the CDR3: TGTGCCAGCAGTGGGGGGGCGGGGACAGGAATCGAAAAACTGTTTTTT.

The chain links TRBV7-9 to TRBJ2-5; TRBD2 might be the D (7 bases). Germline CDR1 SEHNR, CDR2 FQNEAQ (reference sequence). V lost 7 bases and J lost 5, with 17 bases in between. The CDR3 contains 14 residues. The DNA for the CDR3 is TGTGCCAGCATGGCCCGGGGGGCCAGGGAGACCCAGTACTTC. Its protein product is CASMARGARETQYF.

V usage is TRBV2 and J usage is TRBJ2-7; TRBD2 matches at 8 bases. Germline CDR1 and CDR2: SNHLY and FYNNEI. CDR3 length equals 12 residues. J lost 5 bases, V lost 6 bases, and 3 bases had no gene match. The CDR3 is CASSGGANEQYF. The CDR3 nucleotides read TGTGCCAGCAGCGGGGGGGCGAACGAGCAGTACTTC. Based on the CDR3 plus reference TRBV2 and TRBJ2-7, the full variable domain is EPEVTQTPSHQVTQMGQEVILRCVPISNHLYFYWYRQILGQKVEFLVSFYNNEISEKSEIFDDQFSVERPDGSNFTLKIRSTKLEDSAMYFCASSGGANEQYFGPGTRLTVT.

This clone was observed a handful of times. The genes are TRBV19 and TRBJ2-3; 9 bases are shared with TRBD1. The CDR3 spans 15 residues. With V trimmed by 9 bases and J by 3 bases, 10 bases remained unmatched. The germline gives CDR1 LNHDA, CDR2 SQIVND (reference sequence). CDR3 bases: TGTGCCAGGGCCCTGGGACAGGGAGGGACAGATACGCAGTATTTT. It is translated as CARALGQGGTDTQYF.

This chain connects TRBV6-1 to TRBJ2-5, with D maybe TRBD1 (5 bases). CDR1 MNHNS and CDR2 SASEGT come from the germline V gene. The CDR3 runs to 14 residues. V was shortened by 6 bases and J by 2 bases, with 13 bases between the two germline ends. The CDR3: CASRASQGQETQYF. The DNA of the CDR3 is TGTGCCAGCAGGGCTTCGCAGGGTCAAGAGACCCAGTACTTC.

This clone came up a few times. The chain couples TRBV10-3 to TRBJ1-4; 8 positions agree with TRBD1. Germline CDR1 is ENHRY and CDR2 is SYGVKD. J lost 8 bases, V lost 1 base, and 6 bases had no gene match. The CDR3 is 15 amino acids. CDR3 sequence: CAISEWDRSREKLFF. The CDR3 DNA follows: TGTGCCATCAGTGAGTGGGACAGGTCGAGGGAAAAACTGTTTTTT.

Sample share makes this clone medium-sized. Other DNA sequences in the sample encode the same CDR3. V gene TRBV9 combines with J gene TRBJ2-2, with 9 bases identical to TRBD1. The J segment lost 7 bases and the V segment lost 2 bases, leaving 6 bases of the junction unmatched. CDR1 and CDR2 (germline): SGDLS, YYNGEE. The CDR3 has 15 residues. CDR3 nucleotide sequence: TGTGCCAGCAGCGTTGAGACAGGGGGTCTCGGGGAGCTGTTTTTT. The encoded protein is CASSVETGGLGELFF.

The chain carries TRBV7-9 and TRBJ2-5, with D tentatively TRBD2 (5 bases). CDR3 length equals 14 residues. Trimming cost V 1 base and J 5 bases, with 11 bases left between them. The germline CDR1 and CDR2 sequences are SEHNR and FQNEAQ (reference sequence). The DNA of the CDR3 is TGTGCCAGCAGCTTAGGTGGCCAGCGGGAGACCCAGTACTTC. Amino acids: CASSLGGQRETQYF.

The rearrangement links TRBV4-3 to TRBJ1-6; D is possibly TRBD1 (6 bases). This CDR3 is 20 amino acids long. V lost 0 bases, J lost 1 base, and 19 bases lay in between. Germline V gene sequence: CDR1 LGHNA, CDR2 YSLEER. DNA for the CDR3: TGCGCCAGCAGCCAAGATGGCAGGGGAAACGATGGTTCCTATAATTCACCCCTCCACTTT. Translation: CASSQDGRGNDGSYNSPLHF.

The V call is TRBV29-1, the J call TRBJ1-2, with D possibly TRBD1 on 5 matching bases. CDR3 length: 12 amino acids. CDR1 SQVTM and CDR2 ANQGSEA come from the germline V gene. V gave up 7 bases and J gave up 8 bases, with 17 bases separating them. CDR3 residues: CSGGEGNRGYTF. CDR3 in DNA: TGCAGCGGAGGTGAGGGGAACAGGGGCTACACCTTC.

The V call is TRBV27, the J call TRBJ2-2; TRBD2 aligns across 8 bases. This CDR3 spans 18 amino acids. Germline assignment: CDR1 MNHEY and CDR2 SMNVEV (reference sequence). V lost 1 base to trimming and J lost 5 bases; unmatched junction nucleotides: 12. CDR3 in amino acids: CASSLYKTSGGTTGELFF. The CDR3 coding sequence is TGTGCCAGCAGTTTATACAAAACGAGCGGGGGAACAACCGGGGAGCTGTTTTTT.

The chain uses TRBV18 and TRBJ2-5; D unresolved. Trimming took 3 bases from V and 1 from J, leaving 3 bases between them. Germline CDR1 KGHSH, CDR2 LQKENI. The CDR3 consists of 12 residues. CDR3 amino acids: CASSPVQETQYF. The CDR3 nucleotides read TGTGCCAGCTCACCGGTCCAAGAGACCCAGTACTTC.

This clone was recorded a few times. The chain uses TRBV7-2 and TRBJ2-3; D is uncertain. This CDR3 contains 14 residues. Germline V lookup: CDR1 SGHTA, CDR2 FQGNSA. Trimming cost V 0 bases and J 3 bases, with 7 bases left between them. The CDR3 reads CASSLAAWTDTQYF. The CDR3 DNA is TGTGCCAGCAGCTTAGCGGCCTGGACAGATACGCAGTATTTT. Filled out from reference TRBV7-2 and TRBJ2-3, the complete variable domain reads GAGVSQSPSNKVTEKGKDVELRCDPISGHTALYWYRQSLGQGLEFLIYFQGNSAPDKSGLPSDRFSAERTGGSVSTLTIQRTQQEDSAVYLCASSLAAWTDTQYFGPGTRLTVL.

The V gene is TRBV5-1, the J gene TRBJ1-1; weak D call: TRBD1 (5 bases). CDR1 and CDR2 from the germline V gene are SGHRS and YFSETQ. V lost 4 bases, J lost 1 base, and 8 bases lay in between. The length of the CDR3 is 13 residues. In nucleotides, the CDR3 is TGCGCCAGCAGCGCCGGACAGAACACTGAAGCTTTCTTT. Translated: CASSAGQNTEAFF.

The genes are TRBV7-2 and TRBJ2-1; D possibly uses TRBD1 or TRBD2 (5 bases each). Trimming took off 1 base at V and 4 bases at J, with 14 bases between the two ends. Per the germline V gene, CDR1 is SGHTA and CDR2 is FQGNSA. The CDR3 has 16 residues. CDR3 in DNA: TGTGCCAGCAGCTTAGGGTGGTTCGGGGCGTACAATGAGCAGTTCTTC. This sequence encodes CASSLGWFGAYNEQFF.

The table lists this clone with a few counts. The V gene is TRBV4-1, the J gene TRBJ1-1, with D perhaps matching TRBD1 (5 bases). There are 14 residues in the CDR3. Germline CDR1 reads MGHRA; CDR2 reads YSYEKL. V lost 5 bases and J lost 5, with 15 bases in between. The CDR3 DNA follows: TGCGCCAGCAGCGGGCCCCTGAGGGGAACTGAAGCTTTCTTT. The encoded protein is CASSGPLRGTEAFF.